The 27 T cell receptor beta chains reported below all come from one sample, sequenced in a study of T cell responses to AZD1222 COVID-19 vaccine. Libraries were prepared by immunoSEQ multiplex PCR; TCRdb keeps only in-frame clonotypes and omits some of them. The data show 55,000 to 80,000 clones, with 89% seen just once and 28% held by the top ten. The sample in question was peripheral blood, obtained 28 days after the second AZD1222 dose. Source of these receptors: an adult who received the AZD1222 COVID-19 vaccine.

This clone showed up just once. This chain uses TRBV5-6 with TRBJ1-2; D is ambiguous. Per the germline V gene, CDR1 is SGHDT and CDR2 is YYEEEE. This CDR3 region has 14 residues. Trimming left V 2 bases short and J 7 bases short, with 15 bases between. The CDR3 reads CASSFGVKLGGYTF. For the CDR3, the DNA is TGTGCCAGCAGCTTTGGGGTCAAACTAGGTGGCTACACCTTC.

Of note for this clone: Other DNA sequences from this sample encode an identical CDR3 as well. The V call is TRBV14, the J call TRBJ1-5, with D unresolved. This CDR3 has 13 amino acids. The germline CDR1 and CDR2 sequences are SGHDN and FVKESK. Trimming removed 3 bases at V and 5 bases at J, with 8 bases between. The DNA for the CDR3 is TGTGCCAGCAGCCAGGAGAGGGATCAGCCCCAGCATTTT. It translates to CASSQERDQPQHF.

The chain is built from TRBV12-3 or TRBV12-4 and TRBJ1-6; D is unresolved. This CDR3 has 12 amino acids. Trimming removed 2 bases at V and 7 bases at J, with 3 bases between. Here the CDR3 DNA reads TGTGCCAGCAGTTTACGGAATTCACCCCTCCACTTT. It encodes CASSLRNSPLHF.

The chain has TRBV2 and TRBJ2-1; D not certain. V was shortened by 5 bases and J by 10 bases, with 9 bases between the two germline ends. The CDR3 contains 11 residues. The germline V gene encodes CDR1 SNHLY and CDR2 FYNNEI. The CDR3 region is CASSLDREQFF. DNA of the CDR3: TGTGCCAGCAGTTTGGACCGGGAGCAGTTCTTC. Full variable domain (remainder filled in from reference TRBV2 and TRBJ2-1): EPEVTQTPSHQVTQMGQEVILRCVPISNHLYFYWYRQILGQKVEFLVSFYNNEISEKSEIFDDQFSVERPDGSNFTLKIRSTKLEDSAMYFCASSLDREQFFGPGTRLTVL.

The CDR3 bases are TGTGCCAGCAGTTTAGGGACTAGGGACACCGGGGAGCTGTTTTTT. Encoded protein: CASSLGTRDTGELFF. The chain employs TRBV28 and TRBJ2-2, with 8 bases matching TRBD2. The CDR3 contains 15 residues. Germline values: CDR1 MDHEN, CDR2 SYDVKM. The V gene end was trimmed by 2 bases and the J gene end by 3 bases; junction bases not matched to a gene: 2.

CDR3 sequence: CASSLEFLANEQFF. The DNA for the CDR3 is TGTGCCAGCAGCTTAGAATTTTTAGCTAATGAGCAGTTCTTC. The V gene is TRBV7-9, the J gene TRBJ2-1, with no clear D. The CDR3 has 14 amino acids. CDR1 is SEHNR and CDR2 is FQNEAQ in the germline V gene (reference sequence). V dropped 1 base and J dropped 7 bases, with 11 bases sitting between them.

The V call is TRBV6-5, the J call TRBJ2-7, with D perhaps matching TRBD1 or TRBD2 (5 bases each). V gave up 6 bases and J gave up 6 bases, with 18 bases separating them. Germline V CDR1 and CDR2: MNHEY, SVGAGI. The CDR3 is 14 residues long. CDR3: CASRPQGSSGEQYF. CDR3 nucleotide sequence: TGTGCCAGCAGGCCTCAGGGTTCAAGCGGCGAGCAGTACTTC.

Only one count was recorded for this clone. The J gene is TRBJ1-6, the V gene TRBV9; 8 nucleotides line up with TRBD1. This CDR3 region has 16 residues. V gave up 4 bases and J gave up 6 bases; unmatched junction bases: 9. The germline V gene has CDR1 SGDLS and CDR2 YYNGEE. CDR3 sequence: CASSLFGTGFNSPLHF. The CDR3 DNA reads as TGTGCCAGCAGCCTCTTTGGGACAGGATTTAATTCACCCCTCCACTTT. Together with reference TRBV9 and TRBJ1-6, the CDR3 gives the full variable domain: DSGVTQTPKHLITATGQRVTLRCSPRSGDLSVYWYQQSLDQGLQFLIQYYNGEERAKGNILERFSAQQFPDLHSELNLSSLELGDSALYFCASSLFGTGFNSPLHFGNGTRLTVT.

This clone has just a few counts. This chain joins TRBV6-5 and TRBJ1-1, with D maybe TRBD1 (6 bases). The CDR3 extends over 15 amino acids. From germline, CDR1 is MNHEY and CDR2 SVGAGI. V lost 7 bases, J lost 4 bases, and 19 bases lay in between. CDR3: CASTTRGGRGTEAFF. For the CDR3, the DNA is TGTGCCAGCACCACCCGAGGGGGACGCGGCACTGAAGCTTTCTTT.

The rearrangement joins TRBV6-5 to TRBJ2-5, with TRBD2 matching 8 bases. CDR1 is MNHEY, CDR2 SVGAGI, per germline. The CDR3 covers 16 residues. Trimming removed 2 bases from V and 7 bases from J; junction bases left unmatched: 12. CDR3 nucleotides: TGTGCCAGCAGTTACGACCCCATTAGCGGGAAAGGGACCCAGTACTTC. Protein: CASSYDPISGKGTQYF.

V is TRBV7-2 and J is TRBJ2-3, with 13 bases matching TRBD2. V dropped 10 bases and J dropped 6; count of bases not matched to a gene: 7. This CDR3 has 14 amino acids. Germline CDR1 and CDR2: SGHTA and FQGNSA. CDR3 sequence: CATGLAGSRDTQYF. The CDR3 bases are TGTGCCACGGGACTAGCGGGATCTAGGGATACGCAGTATTTT.

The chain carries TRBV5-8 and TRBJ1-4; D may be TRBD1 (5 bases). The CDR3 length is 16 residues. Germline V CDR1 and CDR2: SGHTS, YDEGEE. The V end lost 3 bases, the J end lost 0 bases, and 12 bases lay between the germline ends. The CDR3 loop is CASSYGQRATNEKLFF. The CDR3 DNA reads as TGTGCCAGCAGCTATGGACAACGCGCAACTAATGAAAAACTGTTTTTT.

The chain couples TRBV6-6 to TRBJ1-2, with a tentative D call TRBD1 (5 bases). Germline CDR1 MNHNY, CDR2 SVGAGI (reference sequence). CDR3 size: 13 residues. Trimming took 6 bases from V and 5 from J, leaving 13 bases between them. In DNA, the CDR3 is TGTGCCAGCAGCCAAGACAGTGGGTATGGCTACACCTTC. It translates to CASSQDSGYGYTF.

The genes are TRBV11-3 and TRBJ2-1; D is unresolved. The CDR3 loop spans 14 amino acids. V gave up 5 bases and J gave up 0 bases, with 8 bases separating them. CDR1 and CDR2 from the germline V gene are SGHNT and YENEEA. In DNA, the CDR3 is TGTGCCAGCAGCCCGGCGAGCTCCTACAATGAGCAGTTCTTC. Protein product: CASSPASSYNEQFF.

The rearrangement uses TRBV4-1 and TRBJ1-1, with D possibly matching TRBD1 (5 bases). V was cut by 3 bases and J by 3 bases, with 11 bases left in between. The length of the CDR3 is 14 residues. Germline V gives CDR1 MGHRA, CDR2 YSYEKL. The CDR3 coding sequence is TGCGCCAGCAGCCAGCGGTGGGGGGACACTGAAGCTTTCTTT. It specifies CASSQRWGDTEAFF.

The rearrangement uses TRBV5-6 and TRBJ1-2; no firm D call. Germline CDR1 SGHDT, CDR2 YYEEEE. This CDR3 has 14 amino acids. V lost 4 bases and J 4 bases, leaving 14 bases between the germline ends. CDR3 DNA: TGTGCCAGCAGCGTTAGACGGACCCCCTATGGCTACACCTTC. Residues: CASSVRRTPYGYTF.

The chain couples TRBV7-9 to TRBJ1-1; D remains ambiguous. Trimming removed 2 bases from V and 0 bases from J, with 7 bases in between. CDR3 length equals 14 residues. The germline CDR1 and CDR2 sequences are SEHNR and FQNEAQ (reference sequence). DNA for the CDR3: TGTGCCAGCAGCTTACTTGGACTGAACACTGAAGCTTTCTTT. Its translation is CASSLLGLNTEAFF.

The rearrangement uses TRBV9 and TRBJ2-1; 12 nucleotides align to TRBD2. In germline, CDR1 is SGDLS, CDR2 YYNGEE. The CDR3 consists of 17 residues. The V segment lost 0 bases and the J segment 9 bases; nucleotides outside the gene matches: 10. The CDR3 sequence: CASSVASSLAGGSEQFF. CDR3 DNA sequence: TGTGCCAGCAGCGTAGCTTCGTCCCTAGCGGGAGGGTCTGAGCAGTTCTTC.

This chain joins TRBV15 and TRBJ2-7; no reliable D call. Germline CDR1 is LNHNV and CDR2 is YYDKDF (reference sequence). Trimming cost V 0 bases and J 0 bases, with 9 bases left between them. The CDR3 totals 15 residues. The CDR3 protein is CATSREGGGSYEQYF. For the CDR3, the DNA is TGTGCCACCAGCAGAGAAGGTGGCGGCTCCTACGAGCAGTACTTC. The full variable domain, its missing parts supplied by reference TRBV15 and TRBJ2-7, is DAMVIQNPRYQVTQFGKPVTLSCSQTLNHNVMYWYQQKSSQAPKLLFHYYDKDFNNEADTPDNFQSRRPNTSFCFLDIRSPGLGDTAMYLCATSREGGGSYEQYFGPGTRLTVT.

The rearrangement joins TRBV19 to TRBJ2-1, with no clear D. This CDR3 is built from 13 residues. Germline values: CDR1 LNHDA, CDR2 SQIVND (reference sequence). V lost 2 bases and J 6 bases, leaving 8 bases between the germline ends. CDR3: CASSIMAPNEQFF. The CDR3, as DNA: TGTGCCAGTAGTATAATGGCCCCCAATGAGCAGTTCTTC.

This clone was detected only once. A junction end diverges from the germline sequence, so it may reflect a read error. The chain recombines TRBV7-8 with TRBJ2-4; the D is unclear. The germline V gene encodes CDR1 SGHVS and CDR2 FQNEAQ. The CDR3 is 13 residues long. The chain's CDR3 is CASSLGAKNIQYF. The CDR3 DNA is TGTGCCAGCAGTTTAGGGGCCAAAAACATTCAGTACTTC. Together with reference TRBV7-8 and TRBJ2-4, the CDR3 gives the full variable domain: GAGVSQSPRYKVAKRGQDVALRCDPISGHVSLFWYQQALGQGPEFLTYFQNEAQLDKSGLPSDRFFAERPEGSVSTLKIQRTQQEDSAVYLCASSLGAKNIQYFGAGTRLSVL.

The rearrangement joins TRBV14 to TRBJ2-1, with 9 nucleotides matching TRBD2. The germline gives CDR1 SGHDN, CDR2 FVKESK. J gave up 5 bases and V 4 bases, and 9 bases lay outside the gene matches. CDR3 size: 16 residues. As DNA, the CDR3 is TGTGCCAGCAGCCCCCTAGGCGGGAGGGCCAACAATGAGCAGTTCTTC. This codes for CASSPLGGRANNEQFF.

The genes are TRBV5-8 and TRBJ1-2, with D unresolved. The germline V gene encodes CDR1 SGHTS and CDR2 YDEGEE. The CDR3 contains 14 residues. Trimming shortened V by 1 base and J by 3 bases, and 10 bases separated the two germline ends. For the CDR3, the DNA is TGTGCCAGCAGCTTGAGAGCTACAGACTATGGCTACACCTTC. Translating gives CASSLRATDYGYTF.

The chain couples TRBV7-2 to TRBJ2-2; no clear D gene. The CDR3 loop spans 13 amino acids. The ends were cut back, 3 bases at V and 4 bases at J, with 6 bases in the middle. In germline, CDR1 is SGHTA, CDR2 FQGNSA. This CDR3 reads CASSFEATGELFF. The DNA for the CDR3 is TGTGCCAGCAGCTTCGAGGCCACCGGGGAGCTGTTTTTT.

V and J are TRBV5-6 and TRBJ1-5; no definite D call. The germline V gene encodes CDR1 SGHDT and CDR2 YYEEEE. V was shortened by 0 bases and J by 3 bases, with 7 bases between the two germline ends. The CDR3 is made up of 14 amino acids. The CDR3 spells CASSLGAFNQPQHF. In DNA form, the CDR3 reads TGTGCCAGCAGCTTGGGGGCTTTCAATCAGCCCCAGCATTTT.

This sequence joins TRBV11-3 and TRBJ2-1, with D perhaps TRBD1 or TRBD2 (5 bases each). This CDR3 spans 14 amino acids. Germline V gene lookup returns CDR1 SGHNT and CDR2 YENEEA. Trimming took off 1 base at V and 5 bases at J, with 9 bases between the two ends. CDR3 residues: CASSLVGGHNEQFF. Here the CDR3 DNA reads TGTGCCAGCAGCTTAGTTGGGGGTCACAATGAGCAGTTCTTC.

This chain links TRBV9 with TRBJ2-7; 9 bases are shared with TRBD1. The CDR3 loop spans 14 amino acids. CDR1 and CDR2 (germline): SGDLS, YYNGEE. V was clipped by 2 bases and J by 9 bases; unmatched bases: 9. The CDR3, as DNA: TGTGCCAGCAGCGTGGGACAGGGTGCCAACCGGCAGTACTTC. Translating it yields CASSVGQGANRQYF.